This T cell receptor beta chain was sequenced in a study of T cells in tumors after PD-1 blockade. Turning to the study itself: No patient had prior checkpoint blockade, systemic immunosuppression, or radiotherapy within 4 weeks. Treatment was either pembrolizumab 200 mg every 3 weeks or cemiplimab 350 mg every 2 weeks. Study-wide results and limits: About 45% of tumor TCR clonotypes were also found in blood.

Losses at the gene ends were 4 bases for V and 2 bases for J; bases not matched to a gene: 13. This CDR3 is 18 amino acids long. Germline CDR1 and CDR2: MGHDK and SYGVNS. Input was about 616 ng to 6,500 ng of genomic DNA from tumor or blood. Notes on this clone: As yet, its antigen is unknown.

The repertoire was sequenced with immunoSEQ multiplex PCR; TCRdb's copy has only in-frame clones and lacks some. The table records 34,000 or so clones, 73% of them present only once. This chain joins TRBV25-1 and TRBJ2-7, with 11 positions matching TRBD2. The sample consisted of PBMCs, taken after anti-PD-1 treatment. The clonotype was recovered from a human donor with basal cell carcinoma. The CDR3 nucleotides are TGTGCCAGCAGTGGAGGAGGGGTTCTAGCGGGGGGAGCCTACGAGCAGTACTTC. It translates to CASSGGGVLAGGAYEQYF.